The 3 T cell receptor beta chains in this list originate from one sample, sequenced in a study of spatial heterogeneity in lung cancer. Specified time point: blood at routine non-recurrence follow-up after resection. TCRdb independently ran MiXCR on the 5' RACE reads; one entry per CDR3 protein. The sample shows 95,000 to 120,000 distinct CDR3 sequences, 10% to 14% of them seen only once. Sequenced material: PBMCs, taken at follow-up. Receptors were obtained from a female donor with early-stage non-small cell lung cancer.

Notes on this clonotype: Being one base from a much bigger clone, this may be a read error. The gene calls are TRBV18 and TRBJ2-3; possibly TRBD1 or TRBD2 for D (5 bases each). Trimming took 8 bases from V and 2 from J, leaving 11 bases between them. The CDR3 spans 13 residues. From germline, CDR1 is KGHSH and CDR2 LQKENI. The CDR3 loop is CASKGTHTDTQYF. The CDR3 nucleotides read TGTGCCAGCAAGGGGACCCACACAGATACGCAGTATTTT.

Concerning this clonotype itself: A read error may explain this, as a much larger clone is one base away. The V and J genes are TRBV4-2 and TRBJ1-6, with D maybe TRBD1 (6 bases). The CDR3 covers 16 residues. Germline values: CDR1 LGHNA, CDR2 YNFKEQ. Trimming cost V 3 bases and J 5 bases, with 14 bases left between them. The DNA for the CDR3 is TGTGCCAGCAGCCATGGGACAAGGGAGAATAATTCACCCCTCCACTTT. Protein: CASSHGTRENNSPLHF.

The sample holds a few counts of this clonotype. The rearrangement links TRBV25-1 to TRBJ2-7; TRBD2 matches 8 bases. The CDR3 totals 13 residues. CDR1 is MGHDK and CDR2 is SYGVNS in the germline V gene. The trim removed 6 bases at V and 3 bases at J, leaving 4 bases unmatched. CDR3 nucleotides: TGTGCCAGCAGGTTGAGCGGGAGCTACGAGCAGTACTTC. This codes for CASRLSGSYEQYF.